The present T cell receptor beta chain was sequenced within a study of T-cell reconstitution after alpha-beta-depleted transplantation in children. Overall study results and limits: Some patients showed high day-60 TCRbeta diversity, which derived from surviving recipient T cells and thymic progenitors. Reports say that about two months after transplant, the alpha-beta T cells came out of several hundred graft clones that had expanded. A year had passed since transplant, and T-cell counts and diversity by then came mostly from newly produced T cells.

The CDR3 runs to 15 residues. The germline V gene has CDR1 SGHRS and CDR2 YFSETQ. The TCRbeta library was prepared with unique molecular identifiers. Using its own MiXCR run on the PCR reads, TCRdb lists one record per CDR3 protein. The data contain approximately 230,000 distinct CDR3 sequences, under 30% of them singletons. This clonotype came up a few times. Its specificity is not known. The germline gene is not matched at one end of the junction; a read error may be the cause. The clonotype comes from a female patient aged 2 to 10 who had a stem cell transplant for congenital amegakaryocytic thrombocytopenia, so the T cells may come from the graft donor. This chain uses TRBV5-1 with TRBJ2-7; maybe TRBD2 (6 bases). The sequencing used PBMCs, mostly from graft donor cells, collected 360 days after TCRalphabeta/CD19-depleted stem cell transplant. The CDR3 region is CASSLVLGGPSEQDF. In DNA, the CDR3 is TGCGCCAGCAGCTTGGTCCTGGGGGGTCCCAGCGAGCAGGACTTC.